Reported below is one T cell receptor beta chain. This sample stems from a study of T cell responses to AZD1222 COVID-19 vaccine. Using immunoSEQ multiplex PCR, the repertoire was profiled, and TCRdb retains in-frame clones only, with some absent. The sample includes 100,000 to 150,000 clones, just over 85% of them seen just once. This CDR3 contains 15 residues. V dropped 2 bases and J dropped 9; count of bases not matched to a gene: 4. Germline loops: CDR1 MRHNA, CDR2 SNTAGT. The rearrangement joins TRBV6-4 to TRBJ2-3; 14 bases line up with TRBD2. The TCR originated in an adult in good health. Sequencing was performed on peripheral blood, taken on day 0 of AZD1222 vaccination. CDR3 amino acids: CASSDGTSGGQTQYF. DNA for the CDR3: TGTGCCAGCAGTGACGGGACTAGCGGGGGTCAAACGCAGTATTTT.